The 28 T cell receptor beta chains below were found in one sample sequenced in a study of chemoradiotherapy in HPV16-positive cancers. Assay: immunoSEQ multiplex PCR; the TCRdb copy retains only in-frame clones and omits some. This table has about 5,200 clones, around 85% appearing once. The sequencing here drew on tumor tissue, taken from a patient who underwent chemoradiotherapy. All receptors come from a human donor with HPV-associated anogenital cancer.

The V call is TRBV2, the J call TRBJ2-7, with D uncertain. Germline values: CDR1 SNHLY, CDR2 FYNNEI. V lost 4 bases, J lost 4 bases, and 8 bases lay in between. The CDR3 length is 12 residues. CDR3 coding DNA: TGTGCCAGCAGTGCCCAGGCTTACGAGCAGTACTTC. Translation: CASSAQAYEQYF.

The CDR3 loop reads CASSPRGYSAGNTIYF. For the CDR3, the DNA is TGTGCCAGCAGCCCCAGGGGGTATAGCGCTGGAAACACCATATATTTT. V and J are TRBV14 and TRBJ1-3, with 7 bases identical to TRBD1. Germline CDR1 SGHDN, CDR2 FVKESK. The CDR3 spans 16 residues. V gave up 4 bases and J gave up 2 bases; unmatched junction bases: 8.

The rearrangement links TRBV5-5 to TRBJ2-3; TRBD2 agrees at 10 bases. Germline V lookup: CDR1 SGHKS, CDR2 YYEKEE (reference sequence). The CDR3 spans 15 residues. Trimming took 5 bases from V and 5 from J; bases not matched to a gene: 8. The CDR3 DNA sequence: TGTGCCAGCAGAAGGAGCGGGGGGGCGAAAGATACGCAGTATTTT. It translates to CASRRSGGAKDTQYF.

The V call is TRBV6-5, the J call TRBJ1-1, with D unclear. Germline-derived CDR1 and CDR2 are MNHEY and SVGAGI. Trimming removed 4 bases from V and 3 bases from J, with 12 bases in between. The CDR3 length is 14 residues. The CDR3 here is CASSLDSGYTEAFF. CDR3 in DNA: TGTGCCAGCAGTTTGGACTCGGGGTACACTGAAGCTTTCTTT.

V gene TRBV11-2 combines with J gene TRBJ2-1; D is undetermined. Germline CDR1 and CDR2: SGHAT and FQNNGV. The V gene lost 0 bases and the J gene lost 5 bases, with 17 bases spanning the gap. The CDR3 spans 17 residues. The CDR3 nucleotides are TGTGCCAGCAGCTTAGATTTTGGCATGAAAAGGAACAATGAGCAGTTCTTC. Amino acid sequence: CASSLDFGMKRNNEQFF. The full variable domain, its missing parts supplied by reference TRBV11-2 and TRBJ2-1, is EAGVAQSPRYKIIEKRQSVAFWCNPISGHATLYWYQQILGQGPKLLIQFQNNGVVDDSQLPKDRFSAERLKGVDSTLKIQPAKLEDSAVYLCASSLDFGMKRNNEQFFGPGTRLTVL.

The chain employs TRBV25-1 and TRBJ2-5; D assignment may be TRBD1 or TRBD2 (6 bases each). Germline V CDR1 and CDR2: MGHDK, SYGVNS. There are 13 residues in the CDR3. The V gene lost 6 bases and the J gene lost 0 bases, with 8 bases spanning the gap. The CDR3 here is CASRRGDQETQYF. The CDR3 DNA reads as TGTGCCAGCAGGAGGGGGGACCAAGAGACCCAGTACTTC.

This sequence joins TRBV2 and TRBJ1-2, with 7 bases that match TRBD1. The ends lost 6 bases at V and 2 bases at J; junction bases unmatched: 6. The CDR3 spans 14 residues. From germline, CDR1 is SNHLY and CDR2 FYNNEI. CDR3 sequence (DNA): TGTGCCAGCAGAGAGACAGGGACAAACTATGGCTACACCTTC. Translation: CASRETGTNYGYTF.

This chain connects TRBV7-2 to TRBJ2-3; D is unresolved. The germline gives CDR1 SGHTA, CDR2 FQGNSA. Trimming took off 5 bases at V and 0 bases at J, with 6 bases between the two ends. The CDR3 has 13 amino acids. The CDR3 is CASSPSSTDTQYF. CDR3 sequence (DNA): TGTGCCAGCAGCCCCTCTAGCACAGATACGCAGTATTTT.

CDR3 nucleotide sequence: TGTGCTAGTGGAACTAGCTCCCGAGAGACCCAGTACTTC. It encodes CASGTSSRETQYF. This chain uses TRBV12-5 with TRBJ2-5, with a possible D match to TRBD2 (6 bases). Germline V gene sequence: CDR1 LGHNT, CDR2 FRNRAP. V lost 6 bases to trimming and J lost 4 bases, with 12 bases between them. This CDR3 is 13 amino acids long. Drawing the rest from reference TRBV12-5 and TRBJ2-5, the complete variable domain is DARVTQTPRHKVTEMGQEVTMRCQPILGHNTVFWYRQTMMQGLELLAYFRNRAPLDDSGMPKDRFSAEMPDATLATLKIQPSEPRDSAVYFCASGTSSRETQYFGPGTRLLVL.

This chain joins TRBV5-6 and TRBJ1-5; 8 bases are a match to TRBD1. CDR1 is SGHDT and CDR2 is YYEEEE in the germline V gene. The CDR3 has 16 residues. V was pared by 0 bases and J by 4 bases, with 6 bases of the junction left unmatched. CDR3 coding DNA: TGTGCCAGCAGCTTGGACAGGGGGAGCCCTAATCAGCCCCAGCATTTT. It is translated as CASSLDRGSPNQPQHF.

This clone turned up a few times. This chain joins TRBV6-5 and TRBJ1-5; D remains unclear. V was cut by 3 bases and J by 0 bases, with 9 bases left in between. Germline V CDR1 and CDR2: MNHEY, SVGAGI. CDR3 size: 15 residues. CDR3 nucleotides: TGTGCCAGCAGTTATTCGGTCTTTAGCAATCAGCCCCAGCATTTT. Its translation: CASSYSVFSNQPQHF.

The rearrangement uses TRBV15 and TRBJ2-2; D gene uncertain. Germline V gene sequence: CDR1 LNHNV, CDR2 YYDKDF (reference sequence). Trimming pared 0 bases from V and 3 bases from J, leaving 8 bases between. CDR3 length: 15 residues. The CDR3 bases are TGTGCCACCAGCAGAGAAACCTTATACACCGGGGAGCTGTTTTTT. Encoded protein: CATSRETLYTGELFF.

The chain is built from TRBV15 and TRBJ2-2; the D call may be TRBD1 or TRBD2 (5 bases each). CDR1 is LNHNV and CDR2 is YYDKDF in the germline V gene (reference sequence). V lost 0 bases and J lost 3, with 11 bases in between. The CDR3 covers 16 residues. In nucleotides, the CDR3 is TGTGCCACCAGCAGAGAAAAGGGGACCGACACCGGGGAGCTGTTTTTT. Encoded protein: CATSREKGTDTGELFF.

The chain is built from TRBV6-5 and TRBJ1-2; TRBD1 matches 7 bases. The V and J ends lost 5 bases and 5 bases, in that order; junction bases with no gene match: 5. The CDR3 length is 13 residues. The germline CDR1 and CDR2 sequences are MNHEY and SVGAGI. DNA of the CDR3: TGTGCCAGCAGTCCCGGACAGGTATATGGCTACACCTTC. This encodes CASSPGQVYGYTF.

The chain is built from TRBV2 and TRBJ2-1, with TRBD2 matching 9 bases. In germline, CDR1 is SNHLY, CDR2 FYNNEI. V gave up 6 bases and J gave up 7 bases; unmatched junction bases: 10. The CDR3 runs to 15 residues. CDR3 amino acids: CASSPERGAGNEQFF. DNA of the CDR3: TGTGCCAGCAGCCCGGAGCGGGGGGCGGGGAATGAGCAGTTCTTC. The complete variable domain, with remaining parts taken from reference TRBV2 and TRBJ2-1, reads EPEVTQTPSHQVTQMGQEVILRCVPISNHLYFYWYRQILGQKVEFLVSFYNNEISEKSEIFDDQFSVERPDGSNFTLKIRSTKLEDSAMYFCASSPERGAGNEQFFGPGTRLTVL.

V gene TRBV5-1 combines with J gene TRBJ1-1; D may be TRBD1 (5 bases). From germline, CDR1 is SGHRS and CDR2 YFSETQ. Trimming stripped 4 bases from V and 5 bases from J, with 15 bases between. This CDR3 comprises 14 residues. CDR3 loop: CASSNYGEGTEAFF. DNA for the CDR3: TGCGCCAGCAGCAATTATGGGGAGGGGACTGAAGCTTTCTTT.

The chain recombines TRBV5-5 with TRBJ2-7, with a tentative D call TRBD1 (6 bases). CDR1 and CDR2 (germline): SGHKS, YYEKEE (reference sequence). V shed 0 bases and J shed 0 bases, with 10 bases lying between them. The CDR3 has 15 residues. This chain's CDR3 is CASSLEGDTSYEQYF. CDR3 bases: TGTGCCAGCAGCTTGGAAGGGGACACCTCCTACGAGCAGTACTTC.

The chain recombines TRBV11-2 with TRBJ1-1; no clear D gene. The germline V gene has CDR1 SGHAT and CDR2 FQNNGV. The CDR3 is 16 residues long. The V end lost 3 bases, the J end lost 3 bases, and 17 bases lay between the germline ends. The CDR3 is CASSFYTFSRDTEAFF. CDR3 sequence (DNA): TGTGCCAGCAGCTTTTATACGTTTAGCCGGGACACTGAAGCTTTCTTT.

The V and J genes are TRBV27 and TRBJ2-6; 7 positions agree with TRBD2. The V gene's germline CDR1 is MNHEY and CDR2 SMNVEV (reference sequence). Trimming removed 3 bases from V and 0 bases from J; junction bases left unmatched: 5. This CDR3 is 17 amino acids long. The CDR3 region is CASSLGGALSGANVLTF. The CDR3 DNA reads TGTGCCAGCAGTTTGGGAGGGGCTCTCTCTGGGGCCAACGTCCTGACTTTC.

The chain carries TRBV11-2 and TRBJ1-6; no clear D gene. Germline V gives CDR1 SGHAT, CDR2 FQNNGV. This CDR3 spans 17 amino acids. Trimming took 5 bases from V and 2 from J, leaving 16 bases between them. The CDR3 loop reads CASSLLKGSTYNSPLHF. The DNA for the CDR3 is TGTGCCAGCAGCCTTCTGAAAGGAAGCACCTATAATTCACCCCTCCACTTT.

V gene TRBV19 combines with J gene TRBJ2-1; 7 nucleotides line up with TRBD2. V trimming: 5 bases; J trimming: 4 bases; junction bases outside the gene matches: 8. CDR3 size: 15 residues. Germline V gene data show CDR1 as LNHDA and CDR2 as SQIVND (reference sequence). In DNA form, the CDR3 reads TGTGCCAGTAGTCGCTTAAGCGGGACTTACAATGAGCAGTTCTTC. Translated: CASSRLSGTYNEQFF.

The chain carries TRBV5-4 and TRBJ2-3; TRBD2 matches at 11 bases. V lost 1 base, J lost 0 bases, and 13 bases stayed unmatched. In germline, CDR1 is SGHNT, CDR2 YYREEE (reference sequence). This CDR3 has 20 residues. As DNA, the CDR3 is TGTGCCAGCAGCTTGTTAGACACTAGCGGGGGTGGATCTAGCACAGATACGCAGTATTTT. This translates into CASSLLDTSGGGSSTDTQYF.

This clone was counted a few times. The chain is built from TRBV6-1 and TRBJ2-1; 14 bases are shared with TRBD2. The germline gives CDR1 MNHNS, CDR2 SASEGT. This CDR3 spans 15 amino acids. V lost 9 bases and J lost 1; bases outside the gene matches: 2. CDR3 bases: TGTGCCAGTAGGACTAGCGGGGGGTCCTACAATGAGCAGTTCTTC. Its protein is CASRTSGGSYNEQFF.

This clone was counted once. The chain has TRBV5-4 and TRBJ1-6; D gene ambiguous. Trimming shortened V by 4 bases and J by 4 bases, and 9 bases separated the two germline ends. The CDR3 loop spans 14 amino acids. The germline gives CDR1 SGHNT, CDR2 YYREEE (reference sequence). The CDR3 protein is CASSLNTYNSPLHF. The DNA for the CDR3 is TGTGCCAGCAGCCTGAATACATATAATTCACCCCTCCACTTT.

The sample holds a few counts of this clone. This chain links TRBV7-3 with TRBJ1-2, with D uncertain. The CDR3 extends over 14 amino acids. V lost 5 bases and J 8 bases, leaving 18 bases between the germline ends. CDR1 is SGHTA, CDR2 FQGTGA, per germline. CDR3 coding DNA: TGTGCCAGCAGCCCAGCCGGGAGGTCGGGAGGCTACACCTTC. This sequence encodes CASSPAGRSGGYTF.

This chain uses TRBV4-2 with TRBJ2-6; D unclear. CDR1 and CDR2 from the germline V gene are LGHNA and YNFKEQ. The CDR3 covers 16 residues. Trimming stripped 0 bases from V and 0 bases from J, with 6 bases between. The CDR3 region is CASSQDGDSGANVLTF. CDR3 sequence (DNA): TGTGCCAGCAGCCAAGATGGCGACTCTGGGGCCAACGTCCTGACTTTC.

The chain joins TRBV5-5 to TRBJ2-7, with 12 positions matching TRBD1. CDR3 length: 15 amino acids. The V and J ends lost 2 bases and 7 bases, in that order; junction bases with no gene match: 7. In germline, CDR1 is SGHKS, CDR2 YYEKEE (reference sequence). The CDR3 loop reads CASSFLGQGAGEQYF. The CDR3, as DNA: TGTGCCAGCAGCTTTCTGGGACAGGGGGCAGGAGAGCAGTACTTC. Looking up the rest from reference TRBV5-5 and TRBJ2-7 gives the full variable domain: DAGVTQSPTHLIKTRGQQVTLRCSPISGHKSVSWYQQVLGQGPQFIFQYYEKEERGRGNFPDRFSARQFPNYSSELNVNALLLGDSALYLCASSFLGQGAGEQYFGPGTRLTVT.

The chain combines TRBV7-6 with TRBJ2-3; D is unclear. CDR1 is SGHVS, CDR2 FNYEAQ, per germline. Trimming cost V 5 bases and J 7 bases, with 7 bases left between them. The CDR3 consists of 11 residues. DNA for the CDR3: TGTGCCAGCAGCCGAACCTATACGCAGTATTTT. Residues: CASSRTYTQYF.